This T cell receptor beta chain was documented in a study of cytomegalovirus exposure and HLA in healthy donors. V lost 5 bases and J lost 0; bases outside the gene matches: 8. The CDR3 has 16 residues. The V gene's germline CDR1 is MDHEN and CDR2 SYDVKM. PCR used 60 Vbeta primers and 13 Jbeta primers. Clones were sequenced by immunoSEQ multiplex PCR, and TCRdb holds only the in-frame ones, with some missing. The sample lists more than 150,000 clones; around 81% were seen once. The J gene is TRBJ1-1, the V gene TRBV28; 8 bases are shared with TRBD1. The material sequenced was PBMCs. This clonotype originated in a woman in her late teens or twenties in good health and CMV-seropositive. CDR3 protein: CASSKRTGNLNTEAFF. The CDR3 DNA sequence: TGTGCCAGCAGTAAAAGGACAGGGAACCTGAACACTGAAGCTTTCTTT. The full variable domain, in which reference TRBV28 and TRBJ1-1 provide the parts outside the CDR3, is DVKVTQSSRYLVKRTGEKVFLECVQDMDHENMFWYRQDPGLGLRLIYFSYDVKMKEKGDIPEGYSVSREKKERFSLILESASTNQTSMYLCASSKRTGNLNTEAFFGQGTRLTVV.